Below, one TCR beta chain is given with its context. This record belongs to a study of blood T cell repertoires in COVID-19. V gave up 6 bases and J gave up 1 base, with 9 bases separating them. The CDR3 is 13 amino acids. The germline V gene encodes CDR1 MDHEN and CDR2 SYDVKM. Per the original methods: Amplification from reference gene primers served as the basis for estimated nucleated cell counts. This table comes from immunoSEQ multiplex PCR, and its TCRdb copy is limited to in-frame clones, with some not included. V and J calls and clone size follow that table, whereas D and trimming were derived from the DNA. This table holds 150,000 to 200,000 clones, about 89% found once.

The clonotype comes from a man between 65 and 85 years old with acute or convalescent COVID-19. Sequenced input: peripheral blood. The rearrangement links TRBV28 to TRBJ1-2, with D unclear. CDR3 residues: CASRRGLNYGYTF. DNA for the CDR3: TGTGCCAGCAGGCGAGGGCTTAACTATGGCTACACCTTC.